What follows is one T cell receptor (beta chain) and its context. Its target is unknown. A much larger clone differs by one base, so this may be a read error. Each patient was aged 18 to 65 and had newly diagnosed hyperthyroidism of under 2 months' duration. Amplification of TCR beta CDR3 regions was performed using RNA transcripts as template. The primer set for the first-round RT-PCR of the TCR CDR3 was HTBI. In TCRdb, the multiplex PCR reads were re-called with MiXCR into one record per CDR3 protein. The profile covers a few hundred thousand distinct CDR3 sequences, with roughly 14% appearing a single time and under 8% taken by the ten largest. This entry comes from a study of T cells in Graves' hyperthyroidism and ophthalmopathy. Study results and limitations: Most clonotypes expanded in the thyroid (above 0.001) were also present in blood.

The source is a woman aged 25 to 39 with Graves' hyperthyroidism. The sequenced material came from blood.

The CDR3 loop reads CASSLGVRGRIEQLF. Here the CDR3 DNA reads TGTGCCAGCAGCTTAGGCGTTCGGGGGCGTATTGAGCAGCTCTTC. The chain joins TRBV11-2 to TRBJ2-1; either TRBD1 or TRBD2 may supply D (6 bases each). This CDR3 is built from 15 residues. Per the germline V gene, CDR1 is SGHAT and CDR2 is FQNNGV.